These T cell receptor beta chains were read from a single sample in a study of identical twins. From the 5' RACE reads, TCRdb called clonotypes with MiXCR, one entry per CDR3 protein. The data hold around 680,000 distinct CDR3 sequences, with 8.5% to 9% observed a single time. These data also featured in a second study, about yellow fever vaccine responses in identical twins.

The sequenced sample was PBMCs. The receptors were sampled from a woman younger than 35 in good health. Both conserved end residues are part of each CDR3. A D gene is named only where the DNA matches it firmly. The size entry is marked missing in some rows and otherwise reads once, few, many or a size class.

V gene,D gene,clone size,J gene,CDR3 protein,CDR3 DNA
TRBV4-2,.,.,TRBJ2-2,CASGPRVLWGELFF,TGTGCCAGCGGCCCCCGGGTCCTCTGGGGGGAGCTGTTTTTT
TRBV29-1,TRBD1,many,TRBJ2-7,CSVGPSGGSGYEQYF,TGCAGCGTTGGCCCCTCAGGGGGCTCCGGCTACGAGCAGTACTTC
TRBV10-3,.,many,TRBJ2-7,CAISDRGSGEQYF,TGTGCCATCAGTGACAGGGGATCTGGCGAGCAGTACTTC
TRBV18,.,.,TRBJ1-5,CASSPSPAGDQPQHF,TGTGCCAGCTCACCCTCACCTGCGGGGGATCAGCCCCAGCATTTT
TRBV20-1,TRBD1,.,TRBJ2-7,CSARGLTGNSYEQYF,TGCAGTGCTAGAGGCCTGACAGGGAACTCCTACGAGCAGTACTTC
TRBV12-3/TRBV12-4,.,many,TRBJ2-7,CASSLRDMSEQYF,TGTGCCAGCAGTTTACGGGACATGTCCGAGCAGTACTTC
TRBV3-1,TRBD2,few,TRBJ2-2,CASSSRGGYTGELFF,TGTGCCAGCAGCTCTCGGGGGGGCTACACCGGGGAGCTGTTTTTT
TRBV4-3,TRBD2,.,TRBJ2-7,CASSLGTSQDYEQYF,TGCGCCAGCAGCCTTGGGACTAGCCAAGACTACGAGCAGTACTTC
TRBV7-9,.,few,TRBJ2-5,CASSLYGTPEQETQYF,TGTGCCAGCAGCCTCTACGGGACACCGGAACAAGAGACCCAGTACTTC
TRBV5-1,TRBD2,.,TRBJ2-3,CVTNSGDLRDTQYF,TGCGTCACCAATAGCGGGGACCTGAGAGATACGCAGTATTTT
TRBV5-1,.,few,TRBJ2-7,CASSGIGEASYEQYF,TGCGCCAGCTCAGGGATAGGGGAGGCCTCCTACGAGCAGTACTTC
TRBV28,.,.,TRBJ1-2,CASSLAGTFYGYTF,TGTGCCAGCAGTTTAGCAGGAACTTTCTATGGCTACACCTTC
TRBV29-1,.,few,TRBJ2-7,CSVDLAGTSYEQYF,TGCAGCGTTGACCTCGCGGGGACCTCCTACGAGCAGTACTTC
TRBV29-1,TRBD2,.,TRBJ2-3,CSTRAGGTDTQYF,TGCAGCACCAGAGCGGGAGGCACAGATACGCAGTATTTT
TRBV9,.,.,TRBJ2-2,CASSVDVNTGELFF,TGTGCCAGCAGCGTAGACGTAAATACCGGGGAGCTGTTTTTT
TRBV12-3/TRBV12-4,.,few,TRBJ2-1,CASTPGLPNLYYNEQFF,TGTGCCAGCACCCCGGGACTTCCGAACCTTTACTACAATGAGCAGTTCTTC
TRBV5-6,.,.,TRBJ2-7,CASSRVHTSYEQYF,TGTGCCAGCAGCCGCGTACATACTTCCTACGAGCAGTACTTC
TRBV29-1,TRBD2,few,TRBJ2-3,CSVEPLAGVTTDTQYF,TGCAGCGTTGAACCCCTCGCGGGGGTAACCACAGATACGCAGTATTTT
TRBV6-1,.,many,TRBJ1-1,CASSRTFNTEAFF,TGTGCCAGCAGCAGGACATTTAACACTGAAGCTTTCTTT
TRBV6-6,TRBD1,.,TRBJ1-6,CATGTGNSPLHF,TGTGCCACAGGGACAGGAAATTCACCCCTCCACTTT
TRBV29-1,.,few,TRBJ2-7,CSVDEGSDEQYF,TGCAGCGTTGACGAGGGGTCAGACGAGCAGTACTTC
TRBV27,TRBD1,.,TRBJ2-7,CASSSSRDSQYF,TGTGCCAGCAGTTCATCCCGGGACAGTCAGTACTTC
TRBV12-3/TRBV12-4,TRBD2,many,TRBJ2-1,CASRSGRVHNEQFF,TGTGCCAGCAGGAGCGGGAGGGTTCACAATGAGCAGTTCTTC
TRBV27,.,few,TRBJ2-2,CASSSIGVRPNTGELFF,TGTGCCAGCAGCTCCATAGGGGTACGACCGAACACCGGGGAGCTGTTTTTT
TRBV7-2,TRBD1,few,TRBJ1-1,CASSLVWDRATEAFF,TGTGCCAGCAGCTTAGTTTGGGACAGGGCCACTGAAGCTTTCTTT
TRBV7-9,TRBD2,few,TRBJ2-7,CASSDTGTSGDFQYF,TGTGCCAGCAGCGATACCGGGACTAGCGGGGATTTTCAGTACTTC
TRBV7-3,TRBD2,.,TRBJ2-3,CASSLKGGGGANTQYF,TGTGCCAGCAGCTTAAAAGGGGGCGGGGGGGCCAATACGCAGTATTTT
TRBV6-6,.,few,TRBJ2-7,CASSYSNRGEQYF,TGTGCCAGCAGTTACTCGAATAGGGGCGAGCAGTACTTC
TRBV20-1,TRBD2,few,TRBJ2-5,CSASSRASGLYQETQYF,TGCAGTGCCTCGTCGAGGGCTAGCGGGCTCTACCAAGAGACCCAGTACTTC
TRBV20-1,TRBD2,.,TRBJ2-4,CSALRGGAKNIQYF,TGCAGTGCACTCCGGGGGGGGGCCAAAAACATTCAGTACTTC
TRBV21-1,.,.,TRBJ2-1,CASSKSRSGTLPRRERDESNEQFF,TGTGCCAGCAGCAAATCGAGGTCCGGGACACTTCCTAGGCGGGAGAGGGATGAGAGCAATGAGCAGTTCTTC
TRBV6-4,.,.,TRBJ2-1,CASSDRFNNEQFF,TGTGCCAGCAGTGACAGATTCAACAATGAGCAGTTCTTC
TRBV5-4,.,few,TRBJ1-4,CASSLAPMMQGNEKLFF,TGTGCCAGCAGCTTGGCCCCCATGATGCAAGGGAATGAAAAACTGTTTTTT
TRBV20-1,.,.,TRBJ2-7,CSATQNPIYEQYF,TGCAGTGCTACTCAGAACCCAATCTACGAGCAGTACTTC
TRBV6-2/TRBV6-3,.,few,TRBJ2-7,CASSYSNARTYEQYF,TGTGCCAGCAGTTACTCGAATGCCCGAACCTACGAGCAGTACTTC
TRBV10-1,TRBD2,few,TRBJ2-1,CASSEATSGSDEQFF,TGCGCCAGCAGTGAGGCGACTAGCGGGAGTGATGAGCAGTTCTTC
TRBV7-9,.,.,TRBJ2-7,CASSSKGGSEQYF,TGTGCCAGCAGTTCCAAAGGGGGGAGCGAGCAGTACTTC
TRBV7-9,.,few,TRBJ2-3,CASSAAPDTQYF,TGTGCCAGCTCAGCCGCTCCCGATACGCAGTATTTT
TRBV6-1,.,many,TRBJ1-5,CASRKTPGSAQHF,TGTGCCAGCAGGAAGACCCCCGGTTCGGCCCAGCATTTT
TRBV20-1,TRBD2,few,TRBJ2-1,CSVPPLAGVYNEQFF,TGCAGTGTCCCTCCACTAGCGGGAGTTTACAATGAGCAGTTCTTC
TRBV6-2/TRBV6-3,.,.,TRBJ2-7,CASLEGTDSYEQYF,TGTGCCAGTCTGGAGGGGACAGACTCCTACGAGCAGTACTTC
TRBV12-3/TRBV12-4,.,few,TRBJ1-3,CASSLVVGNTIYF,TGTGCCAGCAGTTTGGTAGTAGGAAACACCATATATTTT
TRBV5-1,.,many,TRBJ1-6,CASSLEQQGDNSPLHF,TGCGCCAGCAGCTTGGAACAACAGGGAGATAATTCACCCCTCCACTTT
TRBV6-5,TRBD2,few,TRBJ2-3,CASSYVSGGPPTDTQYF,TGTGCCAGCAGTTACGTTAGCGGGGGGCCCCCCACAGATACGCAGTATTTT
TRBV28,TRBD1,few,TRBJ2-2,CASSILLDRSTGELFF,TGTGCCAGCAGTATTCTCCTGGACAGGAGCACCGGGGAGCTGTTTTTT
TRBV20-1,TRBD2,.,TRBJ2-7,CSANPGLADSYEQYF,TGCAGTGCTAACCCCGGACTAGCGGACTCCTACGAGCAGTACTTC
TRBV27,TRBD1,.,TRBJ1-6,CASSFQGANSPLHF,TGTGCCAGCAGTTTCCAGGGGGCTAATTCACCCCTCCACTTT
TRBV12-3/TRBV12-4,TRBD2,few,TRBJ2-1,CASTVVRGGVYNEQFF,TGTGCCAGCACCGTGGTCCGCGGGGGGGTCTACAATGAGCAGTTCTTC
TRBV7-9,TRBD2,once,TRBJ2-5,CASMNPGGRETQYF,TGTGCCAGCATGAACCCGGGGGGGAGAGAGACCCAGTACTTC
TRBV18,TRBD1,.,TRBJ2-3,CASSPGTDLYSTDTQYF,TGTGCCAGCTCCCCCGGGACAGACTTATATAGCACAGATACGCAGTATTTT
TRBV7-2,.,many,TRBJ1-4,CASRRVGSEKLFF,TGTGCCAGCCGAAGGGTGGGAAGTGAAAAACTGTTTTTT
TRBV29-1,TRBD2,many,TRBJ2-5,CSVEGGQLAGETQYF,TGCAGCGTTGAAGGGGGCCAACTAGCGGGAGAGACCCAGTACTTC
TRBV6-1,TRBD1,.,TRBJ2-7,CASSRGQGANSYEQYF,TGTGCCAGCAGTAGGGGACAGGGGGCGAACTCCTACGAGCAGTACTTC
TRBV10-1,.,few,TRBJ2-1,CASSGGLYNEQFF,TGCGCCAGCAGTGGGGGTCTTTACAATGAGCAGTTCTTC
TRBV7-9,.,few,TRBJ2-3,CASSLEASDTQYF,TGTGCCAGCAGCTTGGAGGCATCTGATACGCAGTATTTT
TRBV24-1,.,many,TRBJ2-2,CATSDLRGRNTGELFF,TGTGCCACCAGTGATTTGCGGGGGAGGAACACCGGGGAGCTGTTTTTT
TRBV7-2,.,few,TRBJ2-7,CASSFWDEAYEQYF,TGTGCCAGCAGCTTTTGGGACGAAGCTTACGAGCAGTACTTC
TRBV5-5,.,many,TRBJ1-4,CASSSPGDLFF,TGTGCCAGCAGCTCCCCAGGGGATCTGTTTTTT
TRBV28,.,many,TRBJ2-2,CASARDWGSNTGELFF,TGTGCCAGCGCAAGAGACTGGGGGTCTAACACCGGGGAGCTGTTTTTT